A selection of T cell receptor beta chains follows, all from one sample in a study of blood T cell repertoires in COVID-19. The repertoire was sequenced with immunoSEQ multiplex PCR; TCRdb's copy has only in-frame clones and lacks some. Among around 280,000 clones listed, about nine tenths were seen once. The sequenced sample consisted of peripheral blood. Source of these receptors: a woman in her thirties with COVID-19, enrolled during active disease. CDR3s include the opening cysteine and the closing phenylalanine or tryptophan. D genes are given only for firm matches. Rows give clone size only sometimes, using once, few, many, or a class for an expanded clone.

TRBV7-9	NA	NA	TRBJ1-5	TGTGCCAGCAGCTCAGGGAATCAGCCCCAGCATTTT	CASSSGNQPQHF
TRBV20-1	NA	NA	TRBJ2-1	TGCAGTGCTAGTGAGGGGCCGATCTACAATGAGCAGTTCTTC	CSASEGPIYNEQFF
TRBV23-1	NA	NA	TRBJ2-7	TGCGCCAGCAGTCATCCAGAACAGGGAATCACCTACGAGCAGTACTTC	CASSHPEQGITYEQYF
TRBV11-3	TRBD1	NA	TRBJ2-6	TGTGCCAGCAGCTTGGGACAGGGGGCGTCTGGGGCCAACGTCCTGACTTTC	CASSLGQGASGANVLTF
TRBV29-1	NA	NA	TRBJ1-4	TGCAGCGTTATGGGGGCTGACGAAAAACTGTTTTTT	CSVMGADEKLFF
TRBV10-2	TRBD1	once	TRBJ1-1	TGCGCCAGCAGCGGGACAGCTAGCACTGAAGCTTTCTTT	CASSGTASTEAFF
TRBV11-2	NA	NA	TRBJ2-3	TGTGCCAGCAGCCTCACTAGCACGTACACAGATACGCAGTATTTT	CASSLTSTYTDTQYF
TRBV5-1	TRBD1	NA	TRBJ1-1	TGCGCCAGCAGCACCGTAGGACAGGGACTTTCATCCCCCGAAGCTTTCTTT	CASSTVGQGLSSPEAFF
TRBV4-1	NA	few	TRBJ2-2	TGCGCCAGCAGCCCGACAGCCACCAACACCGGGGAGCTGTTTTTT	CASSPTATNTGELFF
TRBV9	NA	NA	TRBJ1-1	TGTGCCAGCAGCGTCTCGGGAGGGAACACTGAAGCTTTCTTT	CASSVSGGNTEAFF
TRBV27	TRBD2	NA	TRBJ2-1	TGTGCCAGCAGCTCTCTAAATGCGGGAGGGCCCTCCTACAATGAGCAGTTCTTC	CASSSLNAGGPSYNEQFF
TRBV7-8	TRBD1	NA	TRBJ2-2	TGTGCCAGCAGCCCGGGACAGGGGGTGAACACCGGGGAGCTGTTTTTT	CASSPGQGVNTGELFF
TRBV18	TRBD1	NA	TRBJ1-5	TGTGCCAGCTCACTTACTACCGGGACAGGAAATCAGCCCCAGCATTTT	CASSLTTGTGNQPQHF
TRBV19	NA	NA	TRBJ1-1	TGTGCCAGTAAATACCTGACAGGGAACACTGAAGCTTTCTTT	CASKYLTGNTEAFF
TRBV28	NA	NA	TRBJ1-3	TGTGCCAGCAGTCTCGACCCGGGACAAGGAAACACCATATATTTT	CASSLDPGQGNTIYF
TRBV6-1	NA	NA	TRBJ1-4	TGTGCCAGCAGTGAATGGGTAGTAGAGACTATCAATGAAAAACTGTTTTTT	CASSEWVVETINEKLFF
TRBV11-2	TRBD2	NA	TRBJ2-3	TGTGCCAGCAGCTTAGAGCCCGGGACTAGCGGGAGGGATACAGATACGCAGTATTTT	CASSLEPGTSGRDTDTQYF
TRBV6-5	NA	NA	TRBJ1-1	TGTGCCAGCCGCCAGTGGTCGAACACTGAAGCTTTCTTT	CASRQWSNTEAFF
TRBV10-2	TRBD2	NA	TRBJ2-1	TGCGCCAGCAGCTATACTAGCGGGGACTACAATGAGCAGTTCTTC	CASSYTSGDYNEQFF
TRBV20-1	NA	NA	TRBJ2-7	TGCAGTGCTAGAGATAGTGCCCGACAGTACTTC	CSARDSARQYF
TRBV12-3/TRBV12-4	NA	NA	TRBJ1-1	TGTGCCAGCAGTTTAGCAGGGGACACTGAAGCTTTCTTT	CASSLAGDTEAFF
TRBV2	NA	NA	TRBJ1-1	TGTGCCAGCAGTCGGCTAGAAATGAACACTGAAGCTTTCTTT	CASSRLEMNTEAFF
TRBV6-4	NA	NA	TRBJ1-1	TGTGCCAGCAGCGCCCAAAAGAGCACTGAAGCTTTCTTT	CASSAQKSTEAFF
TRBV9	NA	NA	TRBJ2-2	TGTGCCAGCAGCGTAGACCCTACTGCCGGGGAGCTGTTTTTT	CASSVDPTAGELFF
TRBV9	NA	NA	TRBJ2-7	TGTGCCAGCAGCCGTAAATCAGGCGAGCAGTACTTC	CASSRKSGEQYF
TRBV9	NA	NA	TRBJ1-1	TGTGCCAGCAGCGTAGATGCGGGAAACACTGAAGCTTTCTTT	CASSVDAGNTEAFF
TRBV30	TRBD1	NA	TRBJ2-7	TGTGCCTGGAGTCAACGGTGGGACAGTACTCGTTATTACGAGCAGTACTTC	CAWSQRWDSTRYYEQYF
TRBV5-1	TRBD1	once	TRBJ2-7	TGCGCCAGCAGCGTTTTTTATCCTCGGACAGGGATATCCTACGAGCAGTACTTC	CASSVFYPRTGISYEQYF
TRBV4-1	NA	NA	TRBJ1-2	TGCGCCAGCAGCCAGGGGCAGGGTCGGAACTATGGCTACACCTTC	CASSQGQGRNYGYTF
TRBV6-5	TRBD1	NA	TRBJ1-4	TGTGCCAGCAGTCCCAGGGGGCGGAATGAAAAACTGTTTTTT	CASSPRGRNEKLFF